The TCR beta chain described here comes from a study of blood T cell repertoires in COVID-19. Study at large: T cells, B-cell-depleted T cells, or PBMCs supplied cDNA or gDNA.

Original handling: Amplification with reference gene primers provided the estimates of nucleated cell counts. Profiled with immunoSEQ multiplex PCR; TCRdb holds only in-frame clones, not every one. V and J calls plus clone size are reproduced from that table; the DNA served to infer D and trimming. The data contain some 270,000 clones, under 90% of them seen just once; the ten biggest clones take up around 1.9%. Germline CDR1 reads SGDLS; CDR2 reads YYNGEE. The CDR3 has 16 residues. Trimming took 2 bases from V and 7 from J; bases not matched to a gene: 8. The participants were between about 18 and 90 years old and came from about two dozen US areas. Clinical history as reported by participants underpinned cohort assignment.

The gene calls are TRBV9 and TRBJ2-1; 11 bases map to TRBD2. The sequence came from a woman aged 55-69 years who had recovered from COVID-19. Sequencing used PBMCs or T cells enriched from blood (not recorded which). CDR3 protein: CASSVIAGGPGNEQFF. Written as DNA, the CDR3 is TGTGCCAGCAGCGTCATAGCGGGAGGGCCGGGGAATGAGCAGTTCTTC.